This TCR beta chain was sequenced for a study of blood T cell repertoires in COVID-19. Study overall: Spain, Italy and the United States supplied samples that represented acute and convalescent COVID-19. T cells, B-cell-depleted T cells, or PBMCs supplied cDNA or gDNA.

The trim removed 3 bases at V and 6 bases at J, leaving 8 bases unmatched. CDR1 is SGHVS, CDR2 FNYEAQ, per germline. This CDR3 is built from 15 residues. As originally analysed: For nucleated cells, counts were estimated from reference gene primer amplification. Here immunoSEQ multiplex PCR was the method, and the copy in TCRdb shows in-frame clones only, minus some. D and trimming were read from the DNA, whereas the V and J calls and clone size are those reported in that table. The table includes under 350,000 clones, about 89% detected once. The source material was peripheral blood. The source is a man aged 35-49 years with acute or convalescent COVID-19. V is TRBV7-6 and J is TRBJ2-7; TRBD1 agrees at 10 bases. The CDR3 DNA sequence: TGTGCCAGCAGCTTTCTAAGACAGGGGGCCAGCGAGCAGTACTTC. This gives the protein CASSFLRQGASEQYF.